This T cell receptor (beta chain) was captured by sequencing in a study of blood T cell repertoires in COVID-19. Looking at the study overall: Whether acute or convalescent, the COVID-19 samples came from the United States, Italy and Spain. In each case, the material was cDNA or gDNA derived from T cells, B-cell-depleted T cells, or PBMCs.

Germline CDR1 reads ENHRY; CDR2 reads SYGVKD. The CDR3 contains 14 residues. With V trimmed by 6 bases and J by 2 bases, 4 bases remained unmatched. The method was immunoSEQ multiplex PCR; TCRdb's version includes in-frame clones alone and lacks a portion of them. The table has under 60,000 clones, more than 90% seen once. The gene calls are TRBV10-3 and TRBJ2-1, with 7 nucleotides matching TRBD2. Sequenced material: peripheral blood. This TCR came from a man aged 45-65 years with active COVID-19. The DNA of the CDR3 is TGTGCCATCAGGGGGGGGGATACCTACAATGAGCAGTTCTTC. Translation gives CAIRGGDTYNEQFF.